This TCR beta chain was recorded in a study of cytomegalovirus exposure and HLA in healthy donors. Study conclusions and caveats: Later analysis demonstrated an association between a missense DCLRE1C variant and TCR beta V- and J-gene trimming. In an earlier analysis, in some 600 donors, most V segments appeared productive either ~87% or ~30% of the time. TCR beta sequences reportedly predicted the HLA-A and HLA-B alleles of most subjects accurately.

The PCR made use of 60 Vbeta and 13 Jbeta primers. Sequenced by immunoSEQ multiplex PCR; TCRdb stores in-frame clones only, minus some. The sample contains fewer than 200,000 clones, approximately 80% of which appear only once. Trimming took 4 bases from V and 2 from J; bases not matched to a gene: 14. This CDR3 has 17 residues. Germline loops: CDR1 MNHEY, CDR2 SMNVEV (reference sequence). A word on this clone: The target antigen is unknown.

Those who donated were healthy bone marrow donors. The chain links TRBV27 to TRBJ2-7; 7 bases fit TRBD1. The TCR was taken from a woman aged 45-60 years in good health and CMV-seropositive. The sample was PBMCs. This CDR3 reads CASSYGDRELSPYEQYF. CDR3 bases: TGTGCCAGCAGTTATGGGGACAGAGAGCTATCCCCCTACGAGCAGTACTTC.